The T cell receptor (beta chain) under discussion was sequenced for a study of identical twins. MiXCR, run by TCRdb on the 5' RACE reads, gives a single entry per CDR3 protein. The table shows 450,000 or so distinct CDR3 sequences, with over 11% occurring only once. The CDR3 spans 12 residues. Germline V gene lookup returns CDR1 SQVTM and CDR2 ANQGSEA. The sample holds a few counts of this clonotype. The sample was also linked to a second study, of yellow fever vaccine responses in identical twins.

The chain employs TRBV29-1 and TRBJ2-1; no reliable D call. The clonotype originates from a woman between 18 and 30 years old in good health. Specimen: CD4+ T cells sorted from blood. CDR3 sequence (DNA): TGCAGTCCCCGGACCTCCTACAATGAGCAGTTCTTC. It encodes CSPRTSYNEQFF.